This section outlines one TCR beta chain sequence together with its context. Its specificity is unknown. This entry comes from a study of OX40 agonist ivuxolimab in advanced cancers. About the research overall: Ivuxolimab doses were 0.01, 0.1, 0.3, 1.5, 3 or 10 mg/kg every 2 weeks. Partial responses were seen in three patients, one with hepatocellular carcinoma and two with cutaneous melanoma. Whole-study findings and limits: On average, CD8+ T cells showed a greater number of expanded clones than CD4+.

The repertoire was sequenced with immunoSEQ multiplex PCR; TCRdb's copy has only in-frame clones and lacks some. This table has about 76,000 clones, 80% to 90% appearing once. The study sampled blood at baseline, cycle 4 day 1, and cycle 7 day 1. CDR3 length equals 16 residues. Germline V gene data show CDR1 as SGDLS and CDR2 as YYNGEE. Germline trimming cut 4 bases from V and 9 bases from J; bases unmatched to any gene: 16. The chain recombines TRBV9 with TRBJ2-1; 7 bases match TRBD2. Sequencing used CD4+ or CD8+ T cells sorted from blood, obtained in a trial of the OX40 agonist ivuxolimab. The sequence was collected from an adult with an advanced solid tumor such as melanoma, head and neck, liver or kidney cancer. CDR3 DNA: TGTGCCAGCAGCTCCCTCGGGACTACCCCCGCGGGTGAGCAGTTCTTC. Its protein is CASSSLGTTPAGEQFF.